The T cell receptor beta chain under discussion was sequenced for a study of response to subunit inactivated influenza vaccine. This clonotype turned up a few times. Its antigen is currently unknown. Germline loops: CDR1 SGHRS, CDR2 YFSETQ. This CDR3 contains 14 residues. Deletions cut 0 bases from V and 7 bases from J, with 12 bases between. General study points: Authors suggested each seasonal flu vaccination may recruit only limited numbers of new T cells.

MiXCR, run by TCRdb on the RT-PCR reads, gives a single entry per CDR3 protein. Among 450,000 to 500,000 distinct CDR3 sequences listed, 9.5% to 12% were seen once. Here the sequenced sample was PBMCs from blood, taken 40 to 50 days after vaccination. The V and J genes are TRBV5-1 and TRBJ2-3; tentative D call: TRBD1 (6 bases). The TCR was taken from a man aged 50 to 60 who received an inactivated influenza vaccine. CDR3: CASSLAGRGNTQYF. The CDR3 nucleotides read TGCGCCAGCAGCTTGGCCGGCAGGGGAAATACGCAGTATTTT.